This TCR beta chain comes out of a study of cytomegalovirus exposure and HLA in healthy donors. Concerning this clone: Within the sample, other DNA sequences also encode this same CDR3.

Donors likely had unrecorded immune exposures despite being nominally healthy when sampled. The CDR3 runs to 13 residues. Trimming cost V 5 bases and J 8 bases, with 15 bases left between them. Germline V gives CDR1 SGHTA, CDR2 FQGTGA. 60 Vbeta and 13 Jbeta primers were used in PCR. Produced via immunoSEQ multiplex PCR; TCRdb's table is partial and in-frame only. Its table records 25,000 to 40,000 clones. This chain links TRBV7-3 with TRBJ1-2; a weak D match, TRBD1 (6 bases). The clonotype originates from a woman aged 40 to 50 in good health and CMV-seropositive. The sequencing input was PBMCs. CDR3 in DNA: TGTGCCAGCAGCCCAGGGACAAGCTCGGGCTACACCTTC. This gives the protein CASSPGTSSGYTF. Supplemented by reference TRBV7-3 and TRBJ1-2, the full variable domain reads GAGVSQTPSNKVTEKGKYVELRCDPISGHTALYWYRQSLGQGPEFLIYFQGTGAADDSGLPNDRFFAVRPEGSVSTLKIQRTERGDSAVYLCASSPGTSSGYTFGSGTRLTVV.